This TCR beta chain was captured by sequencing in a study of T cell responses to AZD1222 COVID-19 vaccine. General observations from the study: CD4 TCRs covered the whole spike, strongest at regions 160-218 and 743-854.

This clone was picked up a small number of times. Antigen specificity is unknown. Using immunoSEQ multiplex PCR, the repertoire was profiled, and TCRdb retains in-frame clones only, with some absent. The sample shows about 110,000 clones, more than 75% of them seen only once. The CDR3 totals 14 residues. In germline, CDR1 is MDHEN, CDR2 SYDVKM. V dropped 7 bases and J dropped 0 bases, with 12 bases sitting between them. The receptor comes from an adult in good health. The material sequenced was peripheral blood, taken on day 0 of AZD1222 vaccination. The chain joins TRBV28 to TRBJ1-1; a possible D gene is TRBD1 (6 bases). As DNA, the CDR3 is TGTGCCAGCACTATACAGGGCCTGAACACTGAAGCTTTCTTT. Encoded protein: CASTIQGLNTEAFF.